Listed below are T cell receptor beta chains from one sample, sequenced in a study of blood T cell repertoires in COVID-19. Clones were sequenced by immunoSEQ multiplex PCR, and TCRdb holds only the in-frame ones, with some missing. This sample has over 65,000 clones, with 70% to 90% found just once. Sample: peripheral blood. Source of these receptors: a man in his forties or fifties with active or convalescent COVID-19. The CDR3 runs from the conserved cysteine through the conserved F or W. Each record gives: D gene, J gene, clone size, V gene, CDR3 DNA, CDR3 protein. A D gene is named only where the DNA matches it firmly. Clone size is not always given. Where it is, it says once, few, many or a class for expanded clones.

NA TRBJ2-7 NA TRBV5-4 TGTGCCAGCAGCTTGGGCAGGGGATTGTACGAGCAGTACTTC CASSLGRGLYEQYF
NA TRBJ2-5 once TRBV27 TGTGCCAGCAGTTTCCGGACAGAAGAGACCCAGTACTTC CASSFRTEETQYF
NA TRBJ1-3 few TRBV30 TGTGCCTGGGGAAGGACATCGAGCTCTGGAAACACCATATATTTT CAWGRTSSSGNTIYF
NA TRBJ2-2 NA TRBV2 TGTGCCAGCAGTGATAGAGCTTCGAACACCGGGGAGCTGTTTTTT CASSDRASNTGELFF
TRBD2 TRBJ2-1 NA TRBV5-1 TGCGCCAGCAGCTTGGGAGCGGGGTGGAATGAGCAGTTCTTC CASSLGAGWNEQFF
TRBD1 TRBJ1-1 NA TRBV5-6 TGTGCCAGCAGCTTGACAGGGGTGGTCGCTGAAGCTTTCTTT CASSLTGVVAEAFF
NA TRBJ1-2 NA TRBV12-5 TGTGCTAGTGGTTTGTGGCAGCCAAGCGGTAGCTATGGCTACACCTTC CASGLWQPSGSYGYTF
TRBD2 TRBJ2-1 NA TRBV7-2 TGTGCCAGCAGACAAGGACTAGCGGGGGACAATGAGCAGTTCTTC CASRQGLAGDNEQFF
NA TRBJ2-1 NA TRBV18 TGTGCCAGCTCACCAGAGGCCTCGGGGGATGAGCAGTTCTTC CASSPEASGDEQFF
TRBD2 TRBJ2-5 once TRBV12-5 TGTGCTAGTGTTGCGGGGGGGCGTGAAGGGACCCAGTACTTC CASVAGGREGTQYF
NA TRBJ2-1 NA TRBV6-4 TGTGCCAGCAGTGACTCGAGGGCAGGTGAGCAGTTCTTC CASSDSRAGEQFF
NA TRBJ2-3 NA TRBV27 TGTGCCAGCAGTTTAAGCGGTACGCAGTATTTT CASSLSGTQYF
TRBD1 TRBJ2-3 NA TRBV14 TGTGCCAGCAGTCACCGCAGACACAGGGGGGCTAGCACAGATACGCAGTATTTT CASSHRRHRGASTDTQYF
NA TRBJ2-6 once TRBV19 TGTGCCAGTACCCCTGGGGGCGTCTCCTCTGGGGCCAACGTCCTGACTTTC CASTPGGVSSGANVLTF
TRBD1 TRBJ1-2 few TRBV4-1 TGCGCCAGCAGCCCTCAGGGGGCAAGTGGCTACACCTTC CASSPQGASGYTF
NA TRBJ2-2 NA TRBV4-1 TGCGCCAGCAGCCAAGATAGGGGTTGGGCGGGGGAGCTGTTTTTT CASSQDRGWAGELFF
NA TRBJ1-5 NA TRBV12-5 TGTGCTAGTGGTTTGGGCACAGGGACTAGCAATCAGCCCCAGCATTTT CASGLGTGTSNQPQHF
NA TRBJ2-4 once TRBV3-1/TRBV3-2 TGTGCCAGCAGCCCCGAAGGGGTCGGCAAAAACATTCAGTACTTC CASSPEGVGKNIQYF
NA TRBJ1-2 NA TRBV4-2 TGTGCCAGCAGCCAAGATGAACCAGGGCAGAGAGGTGGCTACACCTTC CASSQDEPGQRGGYTF
NA TRBJ1-1 NA TRBV27 TGTGCCAGCAGTCTCCGGGACTCCTGGCCTGCTTTCTTT CASSLRDSWPAFF
TRBD2 TRBJ2-3 once TRBV7-8 TGTGCCAGCAGCCCTAGCGGGGGGGCCCCAGATACGCAGTATTTT CASSPSGGAPDTQYF
TRBD1 TRBJ2-3 NA TRBV10-2 TGCGCCAGCAGTGAGTTGACAGGGGAAGGAGATACGCAGTATTTT CASSELTGEGDTQYF
TRBD2 TRBJ2-7 NA TRBV9 TGTGCCAGCAGCGTAGGTGGCGGGGGGGCTCTCGAGCAGTACTTC CASSVGGGGALEQYF
NA TRBJ1-4 NA TRBV27 TGTGCCAGCAGTCCCACAGGGCTAGTTAATGAAAAACTGTTTTTT CASSPTGLVNEKLFF
NA TRBJ1-1 few TRBV7-2 TGTGCCAGCAGCTTATCGGATTCTCGGGGTGACACTGAAGCTTTCTTT CASSLSDSRGDTEAFF
TRBD2 TRBJ2-7 NA TRBV28 TGTGCCAGCAGTGGGGGGGTGACCTACGAGCAGTACTTC CASSGGVTYEQYF
NA TRBJ1-4 few TRBV2 TGTGCCAGCCGGACAGCAAATGAAAAACTGTTTTTT CASRTANEKLFF
NA TRBJ2-2 NA TRBV4-3 TGCGCCAGCAGCCAAGATAGGGGGCGGGGTCGACTGAACACCGGGGAGCTGTTTTTT CASSQDRGRGRLNTGELFF
TRBD1 TRBJ1-2 NA TRBV6-2/TRBV6-3 TGTGCCAGCAGTTACCCGGGACAGAATCTTAAAATCTATGGCTACACCTTC CASSYPGQNLKIYGYTF
NA TRBJ1-2 NA TRBV7-2 TGTGCCAGCAGTCGCTCTCGAATCGAGGGCTCTGTTGATGGCTACACCTTC CASSRSRIEGSVDGYTF
TRBD1 TRBJ2-1 NA TRBV5-6 TGTGCCAGCAGCAAGGGACAGAGCTCCTACAATGAGCAGTTCTTC CASSKGQSSYNEQFF
TRBD2 TRBJ2-3 once TRBV10-3 TGTGCCATCAGTGAGTCCCCTAGCGGGGCGAGAACTAGCACAGATACGCAGTATTTT CAISESPSGARTSTDTQYF
NA TRBJ1-5 NA TRBV19 TGTGCCAGTAGTATATCAACGGGAAATCAGCCCCAGCATTTT CASSISTGNQPQHF
TRBD2 TRBJ2-1 NA TRBV11-2 TGTGCCAGCAGCCTACTAGCGGGAGCCCACAATGAGCAGTTCTTC CASSLLAGAHNEQFF
TRBD1 TRBJ1-1 many TRBV6-6 TGTGCCAGCAGCTATAGGGACAGGGTCACTGAAGCTTTCTTT CASSYRDRVTEAFF
NA TRBJ2-3 NA TRBV30 TGTGCCTGGAGTGGATCAGGCCAGAGCACAGATACGCAGTATTTT CAWSGSGQSTDTQYF